This entry describes one T cell receptor beta chain. Generated by immunoSEQ multiplex PCR, the TCRdb table keeps only in-frame clones and is missing some. This table has 200,000 to 300,000 clones, 84% appearing once. This entry is derived from a study of blood T cell repertoires in COVID-19. At the level of the study: Samples of COVID-19 (acute and convalescent) were obtained from the United States, Italy and Spain. T cells, B-cell-depleted T cells, or PBMCs supplied cDNA or gDNA.

Trimming stripped 0 bases from V and 14 bases from J, with 20 bases between. CDR1 SGDLS and CDR2 YYNGEE come from the germline V gene. There are 15 residues in the CDR3. Sequencing was carried out using peripheral blood. This receptor was identified in a man aged 35-49 years who had recovered from COVID-19. The chain has TRBV9 and TRBJ2-2, with D perhaps TRBD1 (5 bases). CDR3 sequence: CASSVELAGQPVLFF. CDR3 DNA: TGTGCCAGCAGCGTAGAATTGGCAGGACAACCCGTCCTGTTTTTT.